This T cell receptor beta chain was sequenced in a study of cytomegalovirus exposure and HLA in healthy donors. Sampled while nominally healthy, donors likely had unrecorded immune exposures. PCR primers comprised 60 Vbeta and 13 Jbeta primers. Method: immunoSEQ multiplex PCR; TCRdb's copy keeps in-frame clones and lacks some. In the table there are 50,000 to 55,000 clones, roughly 60% of which are singletons. About this clone itself: Its antigen remains unknown.

V was clipped by 5 bases and J by 4 bases, with 18 bases between them. The CDR3 runs 17 residues. Germline V gene data show CDR1 as SNHLY and CDR2 as FYNNEI. Whole-study results and caveats: Some public TCRs appeared in many individuals, while most sequences were rare. Productive rates of about 90% or about 30% were seen for most TCR beta V segments in an earlier analysis. The study listed some 160 cytomegalovirus-associated TCR beta chains.

This clonotype was obtained from a human donor in good health. Specimen: PBMCs. This chain joins TRBV2 and TRBJ1-6, with D unresolved. The chain's CDR3 is CASSHLPLNDYNSPLHF. The CDR3 DNA follows: TGTGCCAGCAGTCATCTACCTCTAAACGATTATAATTCACCCCTCCACTTT.